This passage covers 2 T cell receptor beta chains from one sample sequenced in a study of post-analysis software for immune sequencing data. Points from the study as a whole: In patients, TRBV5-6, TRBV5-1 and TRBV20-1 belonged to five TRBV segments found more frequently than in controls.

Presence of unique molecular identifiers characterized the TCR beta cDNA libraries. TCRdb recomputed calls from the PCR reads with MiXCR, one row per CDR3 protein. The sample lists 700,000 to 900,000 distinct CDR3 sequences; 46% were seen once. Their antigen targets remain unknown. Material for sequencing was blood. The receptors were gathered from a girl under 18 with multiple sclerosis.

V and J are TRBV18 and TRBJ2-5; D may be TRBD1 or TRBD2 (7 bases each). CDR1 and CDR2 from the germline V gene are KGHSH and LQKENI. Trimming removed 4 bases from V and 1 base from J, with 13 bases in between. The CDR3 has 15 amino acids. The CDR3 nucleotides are TGTGCCAGCTCACAGGGAGGGGACAGCCAAGAGACCCAGTACTTC. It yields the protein CASSQGGDSQETQYF.

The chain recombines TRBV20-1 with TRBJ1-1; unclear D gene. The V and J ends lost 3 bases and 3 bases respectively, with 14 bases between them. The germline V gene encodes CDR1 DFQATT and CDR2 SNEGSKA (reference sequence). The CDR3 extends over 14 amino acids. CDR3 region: CSASLLGEDTEAFF. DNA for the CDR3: TGCAGTGCTAGCCTATTAGGTGAGGACACTGAAGCTTTCTTT.